The entry below describes one T cell receptor beta chain. The sample belongs to a study of T-cell reconstitution after alpha-beta-depleted transplantation in children. Unique molecular identifiers were used in preparing the TCRbeta library. TCRdb fed the PCR reads into MiXCR, producing one record per CDR3 protein. The table records over 200,000 distinct CDR3 sequences, about 9.2% of them present only once. V was trimmed by 2 bases and J by 5 bases, leaving 13 bases between them. The CDR3 has 14 amino acids. The germline CDR1 and CDR2 sequences are MNHEY and SMNVEV (reference sequence). This receptor was obtained from a human donor who donated a stem cell graft to a child with acute lymphoblastic leukemia. V usage is TRBV27 and J usage is TRBJ2-7; tentatively, D is TRBD2 (6 bases). The material was PBMCs from the stem cell graft donor, obtained from the stem cell graft. Written as DNA, the CDR3 is TGTGCCAGCAGTTTAACCCGCTGGGAGGACGAGCAGTACTTC. The encoded protein is CASSLTRWEDEQYF.